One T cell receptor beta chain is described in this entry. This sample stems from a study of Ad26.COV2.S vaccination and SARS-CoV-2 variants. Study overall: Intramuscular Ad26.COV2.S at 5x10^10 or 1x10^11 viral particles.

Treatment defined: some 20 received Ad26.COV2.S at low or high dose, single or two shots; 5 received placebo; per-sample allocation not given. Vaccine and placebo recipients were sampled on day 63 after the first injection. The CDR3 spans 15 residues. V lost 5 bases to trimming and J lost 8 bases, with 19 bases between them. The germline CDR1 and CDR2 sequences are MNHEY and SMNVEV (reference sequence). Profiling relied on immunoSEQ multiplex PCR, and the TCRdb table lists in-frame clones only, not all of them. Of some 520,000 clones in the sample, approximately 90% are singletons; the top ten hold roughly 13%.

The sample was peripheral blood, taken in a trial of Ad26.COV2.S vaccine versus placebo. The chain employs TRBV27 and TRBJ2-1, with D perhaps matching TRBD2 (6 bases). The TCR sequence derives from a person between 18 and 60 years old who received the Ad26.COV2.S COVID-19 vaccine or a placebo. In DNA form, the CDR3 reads TGTGCCAGCAGTGGCGGAGGGTACGGGGTCTATGAGCAGTTCTTC. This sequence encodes CASSGGGYGVYEQFF.